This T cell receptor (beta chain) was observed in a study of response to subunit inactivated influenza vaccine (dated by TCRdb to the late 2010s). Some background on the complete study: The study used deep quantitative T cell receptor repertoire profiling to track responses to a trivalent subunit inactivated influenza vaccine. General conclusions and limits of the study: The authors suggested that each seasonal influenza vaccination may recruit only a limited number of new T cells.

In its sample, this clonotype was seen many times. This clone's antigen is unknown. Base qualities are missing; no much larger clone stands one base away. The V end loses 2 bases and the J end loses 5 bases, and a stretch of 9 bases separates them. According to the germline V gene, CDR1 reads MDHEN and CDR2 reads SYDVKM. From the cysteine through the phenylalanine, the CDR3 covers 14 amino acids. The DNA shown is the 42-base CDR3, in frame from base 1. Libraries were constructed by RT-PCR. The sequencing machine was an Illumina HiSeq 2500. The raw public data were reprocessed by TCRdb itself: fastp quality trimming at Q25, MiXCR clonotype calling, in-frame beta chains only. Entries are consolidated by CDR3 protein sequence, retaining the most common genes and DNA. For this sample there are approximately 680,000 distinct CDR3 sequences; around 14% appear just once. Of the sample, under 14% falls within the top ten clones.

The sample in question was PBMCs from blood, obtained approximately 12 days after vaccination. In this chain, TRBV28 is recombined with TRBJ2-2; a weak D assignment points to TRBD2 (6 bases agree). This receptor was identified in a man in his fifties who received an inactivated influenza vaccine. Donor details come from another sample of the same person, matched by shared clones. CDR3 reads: CASSLAGRTGELFF. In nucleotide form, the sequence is TGTGCCAGCAGTTTAGCTGGGAGGACCGGGGAGCTGTTTTTT.